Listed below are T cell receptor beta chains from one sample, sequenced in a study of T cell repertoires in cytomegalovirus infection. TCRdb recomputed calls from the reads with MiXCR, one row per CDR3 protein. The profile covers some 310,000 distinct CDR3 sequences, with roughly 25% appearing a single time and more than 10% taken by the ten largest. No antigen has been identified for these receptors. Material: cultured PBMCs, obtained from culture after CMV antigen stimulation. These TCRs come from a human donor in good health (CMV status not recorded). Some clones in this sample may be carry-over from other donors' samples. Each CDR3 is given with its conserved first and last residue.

CDR3aa: CSVTPQEVQETQYF; v_gene: TRBV29-1
CDR3aa: CASSLNGRTDTQYF; v_gene: TRBV6-2/TRBV6-3
CDR3aa: CSASTEQVTQYF; v_gene: TRBV20-1
CDR3aa: CASSPNPRGGRGVNTQYF; v_gene: TRBV7-6
CDR3aa: CAISEGQGGETQYF; v_gene: TRBV10-3
CDR3aa: CASSGGGRGTSGANVLTF; v_gene: TRBV19
CDR3aa: CASSIGLTHGPYNEQFF; v_gene: TRBV19
CDR3aa: CASSAGPSYEQYF; v_gene: TRBV19
CDR3aa: CASSIRPGANYGYTF; v_gene: TRBV19
CDR3aa: CSVEVTSRSYEQYF; v_gene: TRBV29-1
CDR3aa: CASSSEGIRTDTQYF; v_gene: TRBV7-2
CDR3aa: CATSNRVMDTQYF; v_gene: TRBV15